These T cell receptor beta chains were read from a single sample in a study of neoadjuvant nivolumab and ipilimumab in lung cancer. Produced via immunoSEQ multiplex PCR; TCRdb's table is partial and in-frame only. This sample has approximately 6,200 clones, with 65% found just once. Sequencing was performed on tumor tissue, taken after neoadjuvant nivolumab, alone or with ipilimumab, at or shortly before surgery. These receptors were collected from an adult with non-small cell lung cancer. CDR3s leave out the opening cysteine and the closing phenylalanine or tryptophan.

j_call v_call cdr3_aa
TRBJ1-2 TRBV27 ASSLSAGVGYT
TRBJ1-1 TRBV6-1 ASSKSFNTEAF
TRBJ2-3 TRBV14 ASSPRTSTDTQY
TRBJ2-7 TRBV11-2 ASSLDLRTYEQY
TRBJ1-5 TRBV2 ASSEAIGDQPQH
TRBJ2-1 TRBV10-2 ASTQGSYNEQF
TRBJ1-1 TRBV12-5 ASGRGQEAF
TRBJ2-7 TRBV25-1 ASSLTGFREQY
TRBJ2-1 TRBV19 ASSPPTANEQF
TRBJ2-1 TRBV30 AWSSSRGGEQF
TRBJ2-4 TRBV27 ASSFDLRGIQY
TRBJ1-1 TRBV28 ASSFPQRTEAF
TRBJ2-1 TRBV11-2 ASSSGKGSYNEQF
TRBJ2-3 TRBV9 ANSVANPTDTQY
TRBJ2-7 TRBV7-3 ASFRGGSYEQY
TRBJ2-3 TRBV29-1 SVVARLGETQY
TRBJ1-5 TRBV19 ASSPGLINQPQH
TRBJ2-1 TRBV5-1 ASSLAGGRGSYNEQF
TRBJ2-1 TRBV5-1 ASSLAWGQGALYNEQF
TRBJ2-1 TRBV7-2 ASSLVLVEGNEQF
TRBJ2-1 TRBV6-5 ASSRIAGEYNEQF
TRBJ2-7 TRBV5-1 ASSPTGLGEQY
TRBJ2-4 TRBV10-3 AIRSDRVNIQY
TRBJ1-2 TRBV2 ASRPRDGSAYGYT
TRBJ2-1 TRBV4-2 ASSQVFEGVGEQF
TRBJ1-1 TRBV29-1 SVERDKNTEAF
TRBJ1-1 TRBV11-2 ASSLAHFFTEAF
TRBJ2-3 TRBV4-1 ASSQVGASGRALYTQY
TRBJ2-3 TRBV15 ATRRGITDTQY
TRBJ1-5 TRBV6-1 ASSELGARLSNQPQH
TRBJ2-7 TRBV6-1 ASSVDLQY
TRBJ2-7 TRBV28 ASSLPRTSGRRQY
TRBJ2-7 TRBV6-5 ASSSPYRSNSYEQY
TRBJ2-3 TRBV6-5 ASKVQGADTQY
TRBJ2-6 TRBV7-3 ASSPDRGSGANVLT
TRBJ1-5 TRBV15 ATSRNRVGNQPQH
TRBJ1-1 TRBV5-1 ASSIGQTSNTEAF
TRBJ2-7 TRBV2 ASEGFEQY
TRBJ2-1 TRBV7-2 ASSPTGREQF
TRBJ2-5 TRBV28 ASSFNYGLAEETQY
TRBJ2-5 TRBV27 ASRGSLSAETQY
TRBJ1-1 TRBV11-2 ASSSPPGNTEAF
TRBJ2-5 TRBV5-1 ASRTGLAGGAETQY
TRBJ2-7 TRBV18 ASSPGTGHD
TRBJ1-2 TRBV29-1 SVGSGLDYGYT